This TCR beta chain was observed in a study of T cell responses to AZD1222 COVID-19 vaccine. Produced via immunoSEQ multiplex PCR; TCRdb's table is partial and in-frame only. This sample has around 100,000 clones; 70% to 90% occur once, and the top ten carry 2% to 3%. The ends were cut back, 0 bases at V and 0 bases at J, with 11 bases in the middle. Germline CDR1 is SGHRS and CDR2 is YFSETQ. The CDR3 length is 16 residues. The chain is built from TRBV5-1 and TRBJ2-3; maybe TRBD2 (6 bases). The TCR originated in an adult who received the AZD1222 COVID-19 vaccine. Sequenced material: peripheral blood, taken 28 days after the second AZD1222 dose. CDR3 region: CASSLDQRASTDTQYF. The CDR3 nucleotides are TGCGCCAGCAGCTTGGACCAGCGGGCGAGCACAGATACGCAGTATTTT.